This T cell receptor beta chain came from a study of shared clonotypes between healthy human individuals (dated by TCRdb to the early 2020s). With regard to the full study: A few men and two women, aged 18 to 49 years, made up the cohort. For each donor, CD4 naive and CD4 memory were each given three plates, CD8 naive was given two plates, and CD8 memory was given one plate. Blood TCR repertoires of roughly 5 healthy adults were deeply sequenced to estimate repertoire size and the extent of clonotype sharing between individuals. To increase sequencing depth and limit assay-specific biases, different laboratories used diverse techniques to prepare libraries and sequence TCR repertoires. Per donor, leukapheresis produced somewhere between about 0.85 and 10 billion PBMCs. Paper-wide results and their limitations: Sampling was restricted to blood, and TCR repertoires in tissues likely differ from the TCR repertoires found in blood. Because the study included a small number of donors, the genetic and exposure-history diversity represented was limited. Estimated clonotype richness was generally larger for naive than for memory subsets. Pairwise subsampling led to the expectation that sequencing depth would affect the degree of clonotype sharing among donors. Higher generation probabilities were observed for clonotypes shared by all four sorted-subset donors than for non-shared clonotypes. Across four donors, about 5.2% of naive CD4, 3.5% of naive CD8, about 2% of memory CD4, and 0.4% to 0.45% of memory CD8 clonotypes were shared. Incomplete sequencing was indicated by rarefaction of sorted-subset datasets, despite the large sequencing depth.

Donors were healthy HIV-negative adults with no recently reported acute infections or vaccinations. Every donor was a Caucasian adult residing in Nashville, Tennessee, USA. Magnetic negative selection was used to enrich CD4+ T cells, after which naive cells were positively selected on CD45RA and the negative fraction became the memory subset. After blood collection by leukapheresis, PBMCs were isolated using Ficoll-Histopaque density gradient centrifugation and then cryopreserved in the vapor phase of liquid nitrogen. Purity and quantity of every magnetically sorted T cell population were checked by analytical flow cytometry. Each sorted fraction had its genomic DNA isolated and then quantified by UV absorbance on a Nanodrop 2000c. To note about this clone: Its cognate antigen has yet to be identified. Per-base quality was not reported, and no clone a single base away is much larger than it.

V gives up 4 bases and J gives up 0 bases, and the segment between their germline ends measures 10 bases. The CDR3 goes from the cysteine to the phenylalanine over 16 residues. Left in the record is the CDR3 DNA by itself, 48 bases read in frame from the first base. CDR1 and CDR2 were assigned from the germline V gene as MNHNS and SASEGT. TCR CDR3 regions were amplified from genomic DNA by multiplex PCR using the deep immunoSEQ assay. Extracted genomic DNA from each cell subset was distributed evenly across all wells of several immunoSEQ 96-well plates, and each plate was treated as a replicate. For sorted subsets, approximately 0.2 ug of genomic DNA, equivalent to 30,000 or so T cell genomes, went into each replicate PCR. The purified libraries were quantified using a Qubit 3.0 fluorometer, sized with a Bioanalyzer 2100, and then quantified again using the KAPA Library Quantification kit. A separate single-read 150-cycle Illumina NextSeq 550 flow cell was used to sequence each immunoSEQ 96-well plate. Per the source publication's procedure: Because the immunoSEQ output included only junctional sequences and no quality scores, the filtering could not be the same as the filtering used for full-length reads. To assign V/J genes and CDR3, sequences were annotated using PyIR, a Python wrapper for IgBLAST v1.9, with IMGT germline references. Any read was removed if the V/J assignment was weak (E-value above 1e-6), the CDR3 was missing, or the read contained stop codons, out-of-frame junctions, or ambiguous translated residues. V3J clonotypes were defined as sequences sharing an identical inferred V gene, J gene, and CDR3 amino acid sequence. To compute the percentage overlap between repertoires, the number of shared unique clonotypes was divided by the size of the smaller repertoire. RTK rarefaction, the Chao1 estimator, and Recon v2.1 estimates of unobserved clonotypes were used to assess repertoire richness. OLGA was used to compute generation probabilities for all TCRbeta clonotypes that the gDNA method yielded from a handful of donors. The clones in this table, taken by TCRdb from immuneACCESS, are in-frame only. Not every clone is retained; where verified, under half of the shortfall comes from an unresolved V gene, and the cause of the rest is unknown. From that table come the V and J calls and clone size; the DNA was used to work out D and trimming. Within this sample are under 1,100,000 clones, with approximately 68% of them counted one time only. The ten largest clones capture roughly 1.5% of the sample.

This receptor was taken from a man in his late teens or twenties in good health. Material: memory CD4+ T cells sorted from blood. Per the publication, the cell subset or site label means: CD45RA-negative fraction. The chain joins TRBV6-1 to TRBJ2-6, with a weak D call of TRBD1 (5 bases match). The CDR3 is CASSGTGRSGANVLTF. The nucleotide sequence reads as follows: TGTGCCAGCAGTGGAACAGGTCGCTCTGGGGCCAACGTCCTGACTTTC.